The clone carrying this T cell receptor beta chain has more than one count but fewer than ten. Sequencing used immunoSEQ multiplex PCR; TCRdb keeps in-frame clones, though not all of them. Of some 250,000 clones in the sample, over 75% were seen once. This sample was included in a study of Ad26.COV2.S vaccination and SARS-CoV-2 variants. Treatment indicated: around 19 received Ad26.COV2.S at low or high dose, single or two shots; 5 received placebo; per-sample allocation not given. Samples analyzed were those drawn on day 63 after the first vaccine or placebo injection. Aged 18-55 years, donor was enrolled in Boston around 2020. Germline values: CDR1 MNHNY, CDR2 SVGAGI (reference sequence). The CDR3 length is 12 residues. V was cut by 11 bases and J by 1 base, with 9 bases left in between.

The chain combines TRBV6-6 with TRBJ1-3; D is uncertain. Material: peripheral blood, obtained in a trial of Ad26.COV2.S vaccine versus placebo. The receptor was derived from a person between 18 and 65 years old who received the Ad26.COV2.S COVID-19 vaccine or a placebo. The CDR3 DNA is TGTGCCTCCTCCCTGTCTGGAAACACCATATATTTT. Translated: CASSLSGNTIYF.